Listed below are T cell receptor beta chains from one sample, sequenced in a study of identical twins. TCRdb recomputed calls from the 5' RACE reads with MiXCR, one row per CDR3 protein. The sample has roughly 260,000 distinct CDR3 sequences, more than 13% seen once. The sequenced sample consisted of memory (CD45RO+) T cells sorted from blood. The source is a woman between 18 and 29 years old in good health. Both conserved end residues are part of each CDR3. A D gene is named only where the DNA matches it firmly. Clone size is shown for a subset of rows, as once, few, many or a class of expanded clone.

clone_size	v_call	j_call	d_call	cdr3_aa	cdr3_nt
-	TRBV12-3/TRBV12-4	TRBJ2-3	-	CASSLISLAGTDTQYF	TGTGCCAGCAGTTTGATAAGCCTAGCAGGCACAGATACGCAGTATTTT
many	TRBV5-1	TRBJ2-1	-	CASSLDWKQFF	TGCGCCAGCAGCTTAGACTGGAAGCAGTTCTTC
-	TRBV20-1	TRBJ2-1	TRBD2	CSAKPLAGAYNEQFF	TGCAGTGCTAAACCACTAGCGGGAGCCTACAATGAGCAGTTCTTC
many	TRBV27	TRBJ1-1	-	CASSFTGPNTEAFF	TGTGCCAGCAGTTTTACAGGCCCTAACACTGAAGCTTTCTTT
-	TRBV24-1	TRBJ2-2	TRBD1	CATSDLPGTGGVTGELFF	TGTGCCACCAGTGATCTACCCGGGACAGGGGGCGTCACCGGGGAGCTGTTTTTT
-	TRBV7-8	TRBJ2-1	-	CASSLSGATYNEQFF	TGTGCCAGCAGCTTATCGGGAGCTACCTACAATGAGCAGTTCTTC
-	TRBV29-1	TRBJ2-7	-	CSVRAALYEQYF	TGCAGCGTTAGGGCAGCCCTCTACGAGCAGTACTTC
few	TRBV6-1	TRBJ2-3	-	CASSGRATDTQYF	TGTGCCAGCAGCGGCAGGGCCACAGATACGCAGTATTTT
many	TRBV29-1	TRBJ2-3	-	CSVLKRAVGTDTQYF	TGCAGCGTCCTTAAGAGGGCAGTGGGCACAGATACGCAGTATTTT
-	TRBV6-1	TRBJ2-7	-	CASSPTSKSSYEQYF	TGTGCCAGCAGTCCCACTAGCAAAAGCTCCTACGAGCAGTACTTC
few	TRBV6-2/TRBV6-3	TRBJ2-7	-	CASSYGGLLHEEQYF	TGTGCCAGCAGTTACGGGGGGCTACTCCATGAGGAGCAGTACTTC
few	TRBV6-2/TRBV6-3	TRBJ2-2	TRBD2	CASSYSPLAGATGELFF	TGTGCCAGCAGTTACTCCCCACTAGCGGGAGCAACCGGGGAGCTGTTTTTT
few	TRBV12-3/TRBV12-4	TRBJ2-7	-	CASSYGSYEQYF	TGTGCCAGCAGTTATGGCTCCTACGAGCAGTACTTC
many	TRBV27	TRBJ2-5	TRBD2	CASSLSGGREGRETQYF	TGTGCCAGCAGTTTATCGGGGGGTCGGGAGGGCCGAGAGACCCAGTACTTC
-	TRBV7-6	TRBJ1-2	-	CASSGGPGLDGYTF	TGTGCCAGCTCGGGAGGTCCAGGTCTCGATGGCTACACCTTC
few	TRBV7-9	TRBJ1-3	TRBD1	CASSLGQGIGNTIYF	TGTGCCAGCAGCTTGGGACAGGGGATTGGAAACACCATATATTTT
many	TRBV6-1	TRBJ2-1	TRBD2	CASSPGTSGGPYNEQFF	TGTGCCAGCAGTCCCGGGACTAGCGGGGGGCCTTACAATGAGCAGTTCTTC
-	TRBV20-1	TRBJ2-1	TRBD2	CSASSSGSATYNEQFF	TGCAGTGCTAGTTCGAGCGGGAGCGCGACATACAATGAGCAGTTCTTC
-	TRBV4-3	TRBJ1-4	-	CASSLEVNEKLFF	TGCGCCAGCAGCCTAGAGGTGAATGAAAAACTGTTTTTT
few	TRBV9	TRBJ1-1	-	CASSPGAFF	TGTGCCAGCAGTCCGGGAGCTTTCTTT
-	TRBV2	TRBJ2-5	TRBD2	CASTNLAGGGGTQYF	TGTGCCAGCACAAACCTAGCGGGGGGTGGAGGGACCCAGTACTTC
few	TRBV6-5	TRBJ2-1	-	CASSYGPTPSYNEQFF	TGTGCCAGCAGTTACGGACCGACACCATCCTACAATGAGCAGTTCTTC
-	TRBV7-6	TRBJ1-1	-	CASSLGADSEAFF	TGTGCCAGCAGTCTTGGTGCCGACTCTGAAGCTTTCTTT
few	TRBV6-4	TRBJ2-5	-	CASSDSIGKETQYF	TGTGCCAGCAGTGACTCGATTGGGAAAGAGACCCAGTACTTC
-	TRBV5-1	TRBJ2-7	-	CAGSLVQGNYEQNF	TGCGCCGGCAGCTTGGTACAGGGAAACTACGAGCAGAACTTC
-	TRBV20-1	TRBJ2-1	-	CSARREVNNEQFF	TGCAGTGCTAGAAGAGAAGTGAACAATGAGCAGTTCTTC
many	TRBV4-3	TRBJ2-7	TRBD2	CASSPDLAGEAYEQYF	TGCGCCAGCAGCCCAGACCTAGCGGGAGAGGCCTACGAGCAGTACTTC
-	TRBV20-1	TRBJ1-1	-	CSAREREEAFF	TGCAGTGCTAGAGAAAGGGAGGAAGCTTTCTTT
few	TRBV12-5	TRBJ2-1	-	CASGAEGTYNEQFF	TGTGCTAGTGGTGCGGAGGGAACCTACAATGAGCAGTTCTTC
-	TRBV20-1	TRBJ1-6	TRBD1	CSASQQGRNNSPLHF	TGCAGTGCTAGTCAACAGGGGAGAAATAATTCACCCCTCCACTTT
-	TRBV20-1	TRBJ2-5	-	CSAFQETQYF	TGCAGTGCCTTTCAAGAGACCCAGTACTTC
-	TRBV12-3/TRBV12-4	TRBJ1-1	-	CASSFGQSEAFF	TGTGCCAGCAGCTTCGGACAGAGTGAAGCTTTCTTT
-	TRBV20-1	TRBJ2-7	-	CSARWRGRGTSSYEQYF	TGCAGTGCTAGATGGCGGGGCAGGGGCACGAGCTCCTACGAGCAGTACTTC
few	TRBV5-1	TRBJ2-1	-	CASSLFGGASYNEQFF	TGCGCCAGCAGCCTGTTTGGGGGGGCGTCCTACAATGAGCAGTTCTTC
few	TRBV20-1	TRBJ1-2	-	CSARSGSLDGYTF	TGCAGTGCTAGGTCAGGGAGTCTTGATGGCTACACCTTC
-	TRBV4-2	TRBJ2-2	TRBD1	CASSQDLGTGNAGELFF	TGTGCCAGCAGCCAAGATCTTGGGACAGGCAACGCCGGGGAGCTGTTTTTT
-	TRBV5-4	TRBJ2-1	TRBD1	CASSHGDRGSNEQFF	TGTGCCAGCAGCCATGGGGACAGGGGTTCCAATGAGCAGTTCTTC
few	TRBV19	TRBJ1-2	-	CASSMHQHYGYTF	TGTGCCAGTAGTATGCATCAGCACTATGGCTACACCTTC
few	TRBV7-9	TRBJ2-1	-	CASSLGVSSYNEQFF	TGTGCCAGCAGCTTAGGGGTGAGCTCCTACAATGAGCAGTTCTTC
-	TRBV20-1	TRBJ2-4	-	CSSRGLGDIQYF	TGCAGTAGTCGGGGGCTCGGGGACATTCAGTACTTC
few	TRBV3-1	TRBJ2-2	TRBD2	CASSQGGLAGARELFF	TGTGCCAGCAGCCAGGGGGGACTAGCGGGCGCGCGGGAGCTGTTTTTT
few	TRBV5-6	TRBJ2-2	-	CASSLGPSRMFF	TGTGCCAGCAGCTTGGGACCCAGCAGGATGTTTTTT
few	TRBV6-1	TRBJ1-6	-	CASSVPGFNSPLHF	TGTGCCAGCAGTGTCCCAGGGTTCAATTCACCCCTCCACTTT
-	TRBV3-1	TRBJ2-1	-	CASSQGVAGNEQFF	TGTGCCAGCAGCCAAGGGGTGGCAGGCAATGAGCAGTTCTTC
-	TRBV6-5	TRBJ1-1	-	CASSYSTGGTEAFF	TGTGCCAGCAGTTACTCTACAGGTGGCACTGAAGCTTTCTTT
-	TRBV15	TRBJ2-1	TRBD2	CATMGLAGGTYNEQFF	TGTGCCACCATGGGACTAGCGGGAGGTACCTACAATGAGCAGTTCTTC
few	TRBV4-1	TRBJ2-5	TRBD2	CASSQATSGGARETQYF	TGCGCCAGCAGCCAAGCGACTAGCGGGGGGGCGCGAGAGACCCAGTACTTC
many	TRBV14	TRBJ1-2	-	CASSPAGVVSYGYTF	TGTGCCAGCAGCCCTGCTGGGGTCGTCAGCTATGGCTACACCTTC
few	TRBV14	TRBJ2-1	TRBD2	CASSQELAGGGEQFF	TGTGCCAGCAGCCAAGAACTAGCGGGAGGGGGTGAGCAGTTCTTC
-	TRBV7-9	TRBJ2-7	-	CASSFLTGTTYEQYF	TGTGCCAGCAGCTTTCTCACGGGAACAACCTACGAGCAGTACTTC
-	TRBV10-3	TRBJ2-1	TRBD2	CAISYERGGSNEQFF	TGTGCCATCTCATATGAGCGGGGGGGCTCAAATGAGCAGTTCTTC
few	TRBV12-3/TRBV12-4	TRBJ2-1	TRBD2	CASSTSGGVNEQFF	TGTGCCAGCAGCACTAGCGGGGGGGTAAATGAGCAGTTCTTC
few	TRBV6-5	TRBJ2-1	-	CASSYGGTDEQFF	TGTGCCAGCAGTTACGGGGGCACCGATGAGCAGTTCTTC
-	TRBV20-1	TRBJ2-3	-	CSARGQFESGTQYF	TGCAGTGCTAGAGGGCAGTTTGAGTCCGGTACGCAGTATTTT
-	TRBV10-3	TRBJ1-1	TRBD1	CANGQENTEAFF	TGTGCCAACGGACAGGAGAACACTGAAGCTTTCTTT